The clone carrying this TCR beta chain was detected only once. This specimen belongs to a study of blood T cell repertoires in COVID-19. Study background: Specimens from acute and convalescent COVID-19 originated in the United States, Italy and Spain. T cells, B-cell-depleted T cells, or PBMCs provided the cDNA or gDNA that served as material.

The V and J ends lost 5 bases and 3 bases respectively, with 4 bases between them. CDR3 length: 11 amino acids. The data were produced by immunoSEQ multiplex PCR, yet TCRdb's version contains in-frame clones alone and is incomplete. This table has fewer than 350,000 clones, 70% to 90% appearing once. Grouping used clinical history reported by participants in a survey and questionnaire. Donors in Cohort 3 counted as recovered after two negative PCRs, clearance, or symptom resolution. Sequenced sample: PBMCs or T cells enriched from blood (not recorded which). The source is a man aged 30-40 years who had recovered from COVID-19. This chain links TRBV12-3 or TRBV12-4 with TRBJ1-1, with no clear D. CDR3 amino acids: CASSLDTEAFF. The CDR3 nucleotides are TGTGCCAGCAGTCTCGACACTGAAGCTTTCTTT.